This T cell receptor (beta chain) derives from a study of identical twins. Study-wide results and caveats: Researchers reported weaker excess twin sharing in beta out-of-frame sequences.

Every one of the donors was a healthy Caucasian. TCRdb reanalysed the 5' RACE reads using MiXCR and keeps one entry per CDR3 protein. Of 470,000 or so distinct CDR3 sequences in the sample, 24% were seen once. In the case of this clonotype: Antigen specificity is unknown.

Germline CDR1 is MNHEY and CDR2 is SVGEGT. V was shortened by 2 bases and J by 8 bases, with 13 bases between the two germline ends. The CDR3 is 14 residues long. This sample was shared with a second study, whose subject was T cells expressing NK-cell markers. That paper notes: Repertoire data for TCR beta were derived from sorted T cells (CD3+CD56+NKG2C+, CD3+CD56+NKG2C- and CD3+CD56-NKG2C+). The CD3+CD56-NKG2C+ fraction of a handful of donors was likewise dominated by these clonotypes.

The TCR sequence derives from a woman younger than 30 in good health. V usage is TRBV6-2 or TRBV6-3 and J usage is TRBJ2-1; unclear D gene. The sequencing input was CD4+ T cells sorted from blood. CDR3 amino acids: CASSYLLPHDEQFF. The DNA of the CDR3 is TGTGCCAGCAGTTACCTACTACCGCACGATGAGCAGTTCTTC.